This paragraph reports one T cell receptor beta chain. The data were taken from a study of blood T cell repertoires in COVID-19. Study at large: Donors in the United States, Italy and Spain gave samples during acute or convalescent COVID-19. T cells, B-cell-depleted T cells, or PBMCs provided the cDNA or gDNA that served as material.

Per the authors' pipeline: Estimation of nucleated cell counts relied on the amplification of reference gene primers. Only in-frame clones appear in the TCRdb table, and some are missing; sequencing was by immunoSEQ multiplex PCR. The D gene and trimming were derived from the DNA, and the V and J assignments and clone size from that table. The table shows some 32,000 clones, with roughly 84% occurring only once. The CDR3 runs to 19 residues. V lost 2 bases, J lost 7 bases, and 19 bases stayed unmatched. Germline CDR1 SGDLS, CDR2 YYNGEE. Sequenced sample: peripheral blood. V gene TRBV9 combines with J gene TRBJ2-1, with 9 bases identical to TRBD2. The TCR sequence derives from a man in his sixties with active COVID-19. The DNA for the CDR3 is TGTGCCAGCAGCGTCGATCCTGGCGGGAGGGCCGGTTATGGTAATGAGCAGTTCTTC. Protein: CASSVDPGGRAGYGNEQFF.